This TCR beta chain stems from a study of Ad26.COV2.S vaccination and SARS-CoV-2 variants. Regarding treatment: some 20 received Ad26.COV2.S at low or high dose, single or two shots; about 5 received placebo; per-sample allocation not given. Following the first vaccine or placebo injection, samples were taken on day 63. Germline loops: CDR1 SGHRS, CDR2 YFSETQ. Trimming removed 4 bases from V and 3 bases from J; junction bases left unmatched: 5. The CDR3 spans 14 residues. Method: immunoSEQ multiplex PCR; TCRdb's copy keeps in-frame clones and lacks some. This sample has about 390,000 clones, with more than 85% found just once.

The chain couples TRBV5-1 to TRBJ1-2, with 8 bases aligning to TRBD1. This receptor was obtained from a person aged 18 to 65 who received the Ad26.COV2.S COVID-19 vaccine or a placebo. The material was peripheral blood, obtained in a trial of Ad26.COV2.S vaccine versus placebo. The CDR3 spells CASSRTGQDYGYTF. In DNA, the CDR3 is TGCGCCAGCAGCCGGACAGGGCAAGACTATGGCTACACCTTC. Full variable domain (rest looked up from reference TRBV5-1 and TRBJ1-2): KAGVTQTPRYLIKTRGQQVTLSCSPISGHRSVSWYQQTPGQGLQFLFEYFSETQRNKGNFPGRFSGRQFSNSRSEMNVSTLELGDSALYLCASSRTGQDYGYTFGSGTRLTVV.